This record concerns one T cell receptor beta chain sequence. Its matching antigen is unknown. The data were taken from a study of T cells expressing NK-cell markers. Study overall: According to the study, TCR beta repertoires originated from sorted CD3+CD56+NKG2C+, CD3+CD56+NKG2C- and CD3+CD56-NKG2C+ T cells. Regarding the study as a whole: CD8+ T cells in roughly six donors included dominant NKG2C+ clonotypes at about 1.0-7.5%.

CDR3 size: 15 residues. Germline CDR1 and CDR2: SGHDT and YYEEEE. Synthesis of TCR beta cDNA relied on 5'RACE template switching carrying UMIs. Reprocessing the 5' RACE reads, TCRdb reports a single entry for every CDR3 protein and omits DNA. The ten top clones account for approximately 3.5%, within a sample of 500,000 to 700,000 distinct CDR3 sequences. The origin of this receptor is a man younger than 35 in good health. The sample comprised blood T cells: a sorted CD56 or NKG2C T cell subset, CD4+ or CD8+ T cells, or bulk PBMC T cells (not recorded which). The rearrangement joins TRBV5-6 to TRBJ2-1; the D call from TCRdb, TRBD1, cannot be confirmed without DNA. The CDR3 is CASSSLTGVSNEQFF.